What follows is one TCR beta chain and its context. Germline V gene lookup returns CDR1 LGHNA and CDR2 YNFKEQ. This CDR3 is 14 amino acids long. The V gene end was trimmed by 6 bases and the J gene end by 5 bases; junction bases not matched to a gene: 8. Under the authors' procedure: The assay estimated nucleated cells by amplifying reference gene primers. The protocol was immunoSEQ multiplex PCR, while the TCRdb copy is restricted to in-frame clones and leaves out a portion. V and J calls and clone size are as listed in that table; D and trimming were resolved from the DNA. The data hold roughly 57,000 clones, with 90% to 95% observed a single time. The entry originates in a study of blood T cell repertoires in COVID-19. In the study overall: Material from acute and convalescent COVID-19 was sourced from the United States, Italy and Spain.

Sequenced input: peripheral blood. This chain links TRBV4-2 with TRBJ2-5; 8 bases are shared with TRBD2. The clonotype was recovered from a human donor in a cohort sampled during active COVID-19. DNA of the CDR3: TGTGCCAGCAGTACCATGACTAGCGCGGAGACCCAGTACTTC. It encodes CASSTMTSAETQYF.